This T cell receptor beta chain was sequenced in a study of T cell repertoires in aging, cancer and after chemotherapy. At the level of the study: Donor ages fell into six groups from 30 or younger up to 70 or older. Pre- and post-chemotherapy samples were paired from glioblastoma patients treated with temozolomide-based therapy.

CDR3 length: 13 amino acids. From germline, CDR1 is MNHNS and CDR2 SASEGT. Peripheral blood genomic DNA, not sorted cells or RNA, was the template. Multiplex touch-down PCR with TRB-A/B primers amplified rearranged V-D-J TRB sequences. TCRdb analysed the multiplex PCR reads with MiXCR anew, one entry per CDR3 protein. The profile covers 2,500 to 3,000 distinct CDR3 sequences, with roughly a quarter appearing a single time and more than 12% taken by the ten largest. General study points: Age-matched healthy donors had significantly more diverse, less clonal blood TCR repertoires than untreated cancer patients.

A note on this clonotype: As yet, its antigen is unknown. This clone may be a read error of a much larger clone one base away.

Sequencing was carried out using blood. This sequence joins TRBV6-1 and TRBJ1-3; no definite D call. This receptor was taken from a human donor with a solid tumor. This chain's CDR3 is CASLRLSRNTIYF. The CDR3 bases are TGTGCCAGCTTACGCCTCTCTAGAAACACCATATATTTT.